A selection of T cell receptor beta chains follows, all from one sample in a study of T cell changes during pregnancy in multiple sclerosis. Clones were read by immunoSEQ multiplex PCR, and TCRdb kept only the in-frame ones, dropping some. The sample holds around 70,000 clones, 80% to 95% seen once. This specimen consisted of peripheral blood, obtained in the second trimester of pregnancy. The receptors derive from a female donor with multiple sclerosis, enrolled in a pregnancy study. CDR3s include the opening cysteine and the closing phenylalanine or tryptophan. The D gene is left open where the match is weak. Size values are once, few and many counts, or a class for expanded clones, and some rows have none.

J: TRBJ2-6; V: TRBV11-2; size: NA; D: NA; CDR3: CASSRESFGANVLTF; DNA: TGTGCCAGCAGCAGAGAGTCTTTTGGGGCCAACGTCCTGACTTTC
J: TRBJ2-5; V: TRBV5-1; size: NA; D: NA; CDR3: CASRTGQETQYF; DNA: TGCGCCAGCAGGACAGGTCAAGAGACCCAGTACTTC
J: TRBJ1-2; V: TRBV19; size: NA; D: TRBD1; CDR3: CASSMATGYGYTF; DNA: TGTGCCAGTAGTATGGCGACAGGGTACGGCTACACCTTC
J: TRBJ2-7; V: TRBV25-1; size: NA; D: TRBD2; CDR3: CASPTSSGSPHEQYF; DNA: TGTGCCAGCCCGACCTCTAGCGGGAGTCCCCACGAGCAGTACTTC
J: TRBJ2-4; V: TRBV7-8; size: once; D: TRBD1; CDR3: CASSPGQGNIQYF; DNA: TGTGCCAGCAGCCCTGGACAGGGTAACATTCAGTACTTC
J: TRBJ2-3; V: TRBV30; size: NA; D: NA; CDR3: CAWNNFGTSTDTQYF; DNA: TGTGCCTGGAACAACTTCGGGACTAGCACAGATACGCAGTATTTT
J: TRBJ1-1; V: TRBV30; size: NA; D: NA; CDR3: CAWRNGGSTEAFF; DNA: TGTGCCTGGAGAAACGGTGGGAGCACTGAAGCTTTCTTT
J: TRBJ1-5; V: TRBV27; size: NA; D: NA; CDR3: CASKTYSNQPQHF; DNA: TGTGCCAGCAAAACATATAGCAATCAGCCCCAGCATTTT
J: TRBJ1-6; V: TRBV27; size: NA; D: NA; CDR3: CASSLQGRGSPLHF; DNA: TGTGCCAGCAGTTTACAGGGTAGGGGGTCACCCCTCCACTTT
J: TRBJ1-6; V: TRBV5-4; size: few; D: TRBD1; CDR3: CASSLDRGRSPLHF; DNA: TGTGCCAGCAGCCTGGACAGGGGACGTTCACCCCTCCACTTT
J: TRBJ1-6; V: TRBV6-1; size: NA; D: NA; CDR3: CATQGLINSPLHF; DNA: TGTGCCACCCAGGGCCTAATAAATTCACCCCTCCACTTT
J: TRBJ2-1; V: TRBV20-1; size: NA; D: NA; CDR3: CSARVAGEQFF; DNA: TGCAGTGCTAGAGTGGCCGGGGAGCAGTTCTTC
J: TRBJ1-2; V: TRBV7-9; size: NA; D: TRBD1; CDR3: CASSLTGQGAGGYTF; DNA: TGTGCCAGCAGCTTAACGGGACAGGGGGCAGGTGGCTACACCTTC
J: TRBJ1-2; V: TRBV10-3; size: NA; D: NA; CDR3: CAISESTGYGYTF; DNA: TGTGCCATCAGTGAGTCAACAGGGTATGGCTACACCTTC
J: TRBJ1-5; V: TRBV27; size: NA; D: TRBD1; CDR3: CASSATGGSRNQPQHF; DNA: TGTGCCAGCAGTGCTACAGGGGGGAGTAGAAATCAGCCCCAGCATTTT
J: TRBJ1-4; V: TRBV5-4; size: once; D: TRBD1; CDR3: CASSGGTDQNEKLFF; DNA: TGTGCCAGCAGCGGGGGGACAGACCAGAATGAAAAACTGTTTTTT
J: TRBJ2-7; V: TRBV27; size: once; D: NA; CDR3: CASSIGLNYYEQYF; DNA: TGTGCCAGCAGTATTGGACTCAATTACTACGAGCAGTACTTC
J: TRBJ2-2; V: TRBV19; size: once; D: TRBD1; CDR3: CASSIPQGAGTGELFF; DNA: TGTGCCAGTAGTATCCCACAGGGGGCAGGCACCGGGGAGCTGTTTTTT
J: TRBJ2-3; V: TRBV18; size: NA; D: NA; CDR3: CASSPRGKPTDTQYF; DNA: TGTGCCAGCTCACCACGCGGGAAACCCACAGATACGCAGTATTTT
J: TRBJ1-1; V: TRBV6-5; size: NA; D: NA; CDR3: CASSHDSTAEAFF; DNA: TGTGCCAGCAGTCATGACTCCACCGCTGAAGCTTTCTTT
J: TRBJ1-5; V: TRBV19; size: once; D: TRBD1; CDR3: CASSTTGDNQPQHF; DNA: TGTGCCAGTAGTACGACAGGGGACAATCAGCCCCAGCATTTT
J: TRBJ1-1; V: TRBV9; size: NA; D: TRBD1; CDR3: CASSSSSTGAEAFF; DNA: TGTGCCAGCAGCTCATCAAGTACAGGGGCGGAAGCTTTCTTT
J: TRBJ2-2; V: TRBV9; size: NA; D: NA; CDR3: CASSQNSPMTGELFF; DNA: TGTGCCAGCAGCCAAAACTCCCCTATGACCGGGGAGCTGTTTTTT
J: TRBJ2-3; V: TRBV11-3; size: NA; D: TRBD2; CDR3: CASELGQGELAGGPDTQYF; DNA: TGTGCCAGCGAGTTGGGACAGGGTGAATTAGCGGGGGGGCCAGATACGCAGTATTTT
J: TRBJ1-5; V: TRBV28; size: NA; D: TRBD1; CDR3: CASSLNWGQGNQPQHF; DNA: TGTGCCAGCAGTTTAAATTGGGGACAGGGCAATCAGCCCCAGCATTTT
J: TRBJ2-5; V: TRBV7-2; size: NA; D: TRBD1; CDR3: CASSLTGGEETQYF; DNA: TGTGCCAGCAGCTTAACAGGGGGCGAAGAGACCCAGTACTTC
J: TRBJ1-1; V: TRBV5-6; size: NA; D: TRBD1; CDR3: CASSPDRGHLNTEAFF; DNA: TGTGCCAGCAGCCCGGACAGGGGGCACCTGAACACTGAAGCTTTCTTT